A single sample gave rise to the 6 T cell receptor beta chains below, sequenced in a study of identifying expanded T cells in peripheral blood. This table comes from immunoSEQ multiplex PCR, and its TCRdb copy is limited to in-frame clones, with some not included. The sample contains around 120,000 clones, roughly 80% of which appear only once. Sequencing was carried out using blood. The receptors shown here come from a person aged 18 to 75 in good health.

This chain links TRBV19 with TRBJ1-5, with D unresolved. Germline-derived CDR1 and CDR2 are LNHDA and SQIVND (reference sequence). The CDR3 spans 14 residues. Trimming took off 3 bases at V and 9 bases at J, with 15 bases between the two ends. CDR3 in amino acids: CASSMEGTASPQHF. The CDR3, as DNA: TGTGCCAGTAGTATGGAGGGAACGGCGTCGCCCCAGCATTTT.

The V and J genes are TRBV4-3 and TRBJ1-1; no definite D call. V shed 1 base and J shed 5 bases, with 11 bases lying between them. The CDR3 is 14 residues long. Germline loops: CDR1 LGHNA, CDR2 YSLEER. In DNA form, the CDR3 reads TGCGCCAGCAGCCAAGGGCCGTTGGTAACTGAAGCTTTCTTT. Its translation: CASSQGPLVTEAFF.

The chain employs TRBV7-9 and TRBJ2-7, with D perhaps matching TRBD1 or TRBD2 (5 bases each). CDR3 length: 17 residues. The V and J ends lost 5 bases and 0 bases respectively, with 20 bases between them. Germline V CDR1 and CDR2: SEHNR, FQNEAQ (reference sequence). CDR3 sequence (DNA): TGTGCCAGCAGCCTCCTTATCCGGGACGGAAGCTCCTACGAGCAGTACTTC. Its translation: CASSLLIRDGSSYEQYF.

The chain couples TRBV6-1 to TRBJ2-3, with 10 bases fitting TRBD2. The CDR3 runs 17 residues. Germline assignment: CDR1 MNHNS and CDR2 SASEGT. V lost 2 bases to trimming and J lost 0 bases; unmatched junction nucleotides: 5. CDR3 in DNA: TGTGCCAGCAGTGAAAACCTAGCGGGGGCAAGCACAGATACGCAGTATTTT. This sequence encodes CASSENLAGASTDTQYF.

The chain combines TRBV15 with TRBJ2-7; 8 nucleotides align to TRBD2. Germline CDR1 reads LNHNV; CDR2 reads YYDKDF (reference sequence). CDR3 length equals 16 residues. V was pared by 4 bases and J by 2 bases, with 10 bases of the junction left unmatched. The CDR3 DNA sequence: TGTGCCACCAGCATCTCGGGCGGGGGACTAGCCTACGAGCAGTACTTC. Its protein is CATSISGGGLAYEQYF.

CDR3 DNA: TGTGCCAGCAGCTTGCGAGTGGGGACCTCTAACTATGGCTACACCTTC. It specifies CASSLRVGTSNYGYTF. V usage is TRBV5-6 and J usage is TRBJ1-2; possibly TRBD1 for D (5 bases). Germline lookup yields CDR1 SGHDT and CDR2 YYEEEE. CDR3 length: 16 residues. V was cut by 1 base and J by 0 bases, with 13 bases left in between.